This TCR beta chain was captured in a study of cytomegalovirus exposure and HLA in healthy donors. Study-level findings and limits: Presence/absence analyses rested on an assumption that sequencing depth was roughly uniform across donors. Immune exposure data for these donors was limited to CMV serostatus.

This CDR3 is 17 amino acids long. From germline, CDR1 is SQVTM and CDR2 ANQGSEA. V gave up 5 bases and J gave up 6 bases; unmatched junction bases: 11. In regard to this clone: The antigen is undetermined.

It was with 60 Vbeta and 13 Jbeta primers that the PCR ran. TCRdb's copy holds only in-frame clones and misses some; the assay was immunoSEQ multiplex PCR. The sample has approximately 140,000 clones, approximately 73% seen once. V gene TRBV29-1 combines with J gene TRBJ2-1; 15 bases map to TRBD2. The sequencing sample was made of PBMCs. This TCR derives from a woman between 18 and 29 years old in good health and CMV-seronegative. As DNA, the CDR3 is TGCAGCGTTTCACAATACGGGACTAGCGGGGGGCGCAATGAGCAGTTCTTC. Its protein is CSVSQYGTSGGRNEQFF.